This T cell receptor (beta chain) was observed in a study of T-cell memory formation after mild COVID-19. Study background: Largely donor-specific sequence clusters came from a couple of donors. Study conclusions and caveats: Some SARS-CoV-2-responding clones were already detected in memory before infection. Mainly CM and EM harbored the contracting CD4+ clones; mainly EMRA harbored the CD8+ ones.

This clonotype appeared a few times. Its cognate antigen is unknown. 5'RACE primed from the constant segment yielded TCR alpha and TCR beta cDNA libraries bearing sample barcodes and UMIs. From the 5' RACE reads, TCRdb called clonotypes with MiXCR, one entry per CDR3 protein. The data hold 95,000 to 120,000 distinct CDR3 sequences, with about 18% observed a single time. The CDR3 is made up of 16 amino acids. Germline loops: CDR1 LNHNV, CDR2 YYDKDF (reference sequence). With 3 bases clipped from V and 3 bases from J, the junction kept 10 bases outside the gene matches. The sample taken for sequencing was PBMCs or a T cell subset sorted from them (not recorded which). The receptor was derived from a man younger than 30 who had mild COVID-19 (a few samples of this study predate the infection). Cell type and time point are not known. The gene calls are TRBV15 and TRBJ2-7, with 8 bases fitting TRBD1. The CDR3 protein is CATSRTSGQGRYEQYF. The CDR3 coding sequence is TGTGCCACCAGCAGGACTTCTGGACAGGGTCGCTACGAGCAGTACTTC.